Many counts were recorded for the clone carrying this T cell receptor beta chain. Its specificity is unknown. V lost 0 bases and J lost 4; bases outside the gene matches: 7. Germline CDR1 and CDR2: LGHNA and YSLEER. There are 17 residues in the CDR3. The sample belongs to a study of post-analysis software for immune sequencing data. The study's findings and limits: Controls' normalized Chao1 diversity significantly exceeded that of multiple sclerosis patients. TRBV5-6, TRBV5-1 and TRBV20-1 were among roughly 5 TRBV segments more frequent in patients than controls.

cDNA libraries for TCR beta contained unique molecular identifiers. MiXCR, applied by TCRdb to the PCR reads, yields one record per CDR3 protein. The data show around 710,000 distinct CDR3 sequences, around 45% seen once. The rearrangement joins TRBV4-3 to TRBJ2-1; 9 nucleotides match TRBD2. What was sequenced was blood. The clonotype comes from a girl under 18 with multiple sclerosis. CDR3 residues: CASSQELSGRLYNEQFF. DNA for the CDR3: TGCGCCAGCAGCCAAGAGTTAAGCGGGAGGTTATACAATGAGCAGTTCTTC.